The 20 T cell receptor beta chains presented below share a single source sample, sequenced in a study of blood T cell repertoires in COVID-19. Assay used: immunoSEQ multiplex PCR; TCRdb lists only in-frame clones, some missing. Of some 260,000 clones in the sample, about 88% are singletons; the top ten hold around 3.9%. The specimen sequenced was PBMCs or T cells enriched from blood (not recorded which). Receptor source: a man younger than 40 with acute COVID-19.

In nucleotides, the CDR3 is TGTGCCACCAGTGCCGGACAGGGGGCAAGGGACATTCAGTACTTC. It translates to CATSAGQGARDIQYF. J is TRBJ2-4 and V is TRBV24-1, with 11 bases aligning to TRBD1. This CDR3 is built from 15 residues. J gave up 8 bases and V 5 bases, and 7 bases lay outside the gene matches. The germline gives CDR1 KGHDR, CDR2 SFDVKD.

V and J are TRBV19 and TRBJ1-1, with 12 bases fitting TRBD1. The CDR3 consists of 16 residues. Germline CDR1 is LNHDA and CDR2 is SQIVND (reference sequence). V dropped 5 bases and J dropped 0; count of bases not matched to a gene: 4. CDR3 DNA: TGTGCCAGTAGTTTGGGGACAGGGGGCATGAACACTGAAGCTTTCTTT. This sequence encodes CASSLGTGGMNTEAFF.

This chain joins TRBV4-1 and TRBJ2-3, with 15 bases lining up with TRBD2. V dropped 0 bases and J dropped 6; count of bases not matched to a gene: 7. The V gene's germline CDR1 is MGHRA and CDR2 YSYEKL. The CDR3 is made up of 18 amino acids. The CDR3 is CASSQERGLAGGGDTQYF. The CDR3 DNA sequence: TGCGCCAGCAGCCAAGAGAGGGGACTAGCGGGGGGCGGGGATACGCAGTATTTT.

This chain connects TRBV6-5 to TRBJ1-2; 7 bases match TRBD1. Germline V lookup: CDR1 MNHEY, CDR2 SVGAGI. This CDR3 has 13 amino acids. The trim removed 2 bases at V and 6 bases at J, leaving 3 bases unmatched. CDR3 amino acids: CASSYGTANGYTF. CDR3 sequence (DNA): TGTGCCAGCAGTTACGGGACAGCAAATGGCTACACCTTC.

The chain is built from TRBV9 and TRBJ1-4; a weak D match, TRBD1 (6 bases). There are 15 residues in the CDR3. From germline, CDR1 is SGDLS and CDR2 YYNGEE. V lost 4 bases, J lost 4 bases, and 14 bases lay in between. The CDR3 sequence: CASSYGQSINEKLFF. CDR3 DNA: TGTGCCAGCAGCTATGGACAGTCTATTAATGAAAAACTGTTTTTT.

The chain joins TRBV30 to TRBJ1-3, with 7 bases matching TRBD1. V trimming: 3 bases; J trimming: 0 bases; junction bases outside the gene matches: 17. This CDR3 has 19 residues. Germline CDR1 GTSNPN, CDR2 SVGIG (reference sequence). CDR3 DNA sequence: TGTGCCTGGAGGTGGGGACAGAGCTCGACTGGATACTCTGGAAACACCATATATTTT. Translated, it gives CAWRWGQSSTGYSGNTIYF.

This clone was detected only once. The chain employs TRBV27 and TRBJ2-1; maybe TRBD1 (5 bases). Trimming removed 2 bases from V and 0 bases from J, with 5 bases in between. This CDR3 has 14 residues. CDR1 MNHEY and CDR2 SMNVEV come from the germline V gene (reference sequence). DNA for the CDR3: TGTGCCAGCAGTTTAAGGGGCTCCTACAATGAGCAGTTCTTC. Its protein product is CASSLRGSYNEQFF.

The gene calls are TRBV20-1 and TRBJ1-5, with D unclear. CDR3 length equals 15 residues. The V gene lost 3 bases and the J gene lost 0 bases, with 12 bases spanning the gap. Per germline, CDR1 DFQATT and CDR2 SNEGSKA (reference sequence). The CDR3 sequence is CSASGRSYSNQPQHF. The CDR3 DNA sequence: TGCAGTGCTAGTGGCAGGTCCTATAGCAATCAGCCCCAGCATTTT.

This clone was seen a few times. The rearrangement joins TRBV2 to TRBJ1-2, with TRBD1 as a possible D gene (6 bases). V lost 1 base to trimming and J lost 4 bases, with 7 bases between them. Looked up from germline, CDR1 is SNHLY and CDR2 is FYNNEI. This CDR3 has 13 residues. The CDR3 DNA is TGTGCCAGCAGTGAAGGCAGGGGCTATGGCTACACCTTC. Translation gives CASSEGRGYGYTF.

The chain couples TRBV18 to TRBJ1-2; D remains ambiguous. The CDR3 consists of 14 residues. Germline V gene lookup returns CDR1 KGHSH and CDR2 LQKENI. The V end was cut by 6 bases, the J end by 4 bases, with 15 bases between. Written as DNA, the CDR3 is TGTGCCAGCTCCGCTGTACAGAGCCTCTATGGCTACACCTTC. Protein product: CASSAVQSLYGYTF.

The chain is built from TRBV4-2 and TRBJ2-5; no clear D. With 1 base removed from V and 4 bases from J, the gap between germline ends came to 13 bases. The CDR3 runs to 15 residues. Germline V gene data show CDR1 as LGHNA and CDR2 as YNFKEQ. The CDR3 DNA reads as TGTGCCAGCAGCCAAGTTCTCGGTGCATTAGAGACCCAGTACTTC. It encodes CASSQVLGALETQYF.

This clone was recorded once. This sequence joins TRBV18 and TRBJ2-3; D is ambiguous. The ends were cut back, 0 bases at V and 2 bases at J, with 3 bases in the middle. Germline V gene sequence: CDR1 KGHSH, CDR2 LQKENI. The CDR3 sequence is 13 residues long. CDR3 sequence: CASSPPITDTQYF. CDR3 bases: TGTGCCAGCTCACCACCTATCACAGATACGCAGTATTTT.

The genes are TRBV19 and TRBJ2-6; TRBD1 might be the D (6 bases). CDR1 LNHDA and CDR2 SQIVND come from the germline V gene (reference sequence). The CDR3 loop spans 14 amino acids. V was cut by 6 bases and J by 0 bases, with 6 bases left in between. This CDR3 reads CASRGGSGANVLTF. The CDR3 nucleotides are TGTGCCAGTAGAGGGGGCTCTGGGGCCAACGTCCTGACTTTC. Looking up the rest from reference TRBV19 and TRBJ2-6 gives the full variable domain: DGGITQSPKYLFRKEGQNVTLSCEQNLNHDAMYWYRQDPGQGLRLIYYSQIVNDFQKGDIAEGYSVSREKKESFPLTVTSAQKNPTAFYLCASRGGSGANVLTFGAGSRLTVL.

This chain joins TRBV24-1 and TRBJ1-2, with 7 nucleotides matching TRBD1. V was clipped by 2 bases and J by 8 bases; unmatched bases: 7. The CDR3 sequence is 14 residues long. CDR1 is KGHDR and CDR2 is SFDVKD in the germline V gene. The CDR3 sequence: CATSDYGQGEGYTF. CDR3 DNA sequence: TGTGCCACCAGTGATTATGGGCAGGGGGAAGGCTACACCTTC.

The chain links TRBV5-4 to TRBJ2-5; 7 bases line up with TRBD2. Trimming took 0 bases from V and 2 from J; bases not matched to a gene: 4. Germline V gene lookup returns CDR1 SGHNT and CDR2 YYREEE (reference sequence). The CDR3 is 15 amino acids. CDR3 residues: CASSLAMGGQETQYF. For the CDR3, the DNA is TGTGCCAGCAGCTTGGCCATGGGGGGGCAAGAGACCCAGTACTTC.

This clone occurred a few times. This sequence joins TRBV12-3 or TRBV12-4 and TRBJ1-4; TRBD1 is a possible D gene (5 bases). The CDR3 is 11 amino acids. V was clipped by 6 bases and J by 16 bases, with 15 bases between them. The CDR3, as DNA: TGTGCCAGCAGCTCCTCGGGGGGGAGGTTTTTT. Protein sequence: CASSSSGGRFF.

This clone was detected a few times. One end of the junction varies from germline; a read error may be responsible. The V and J genes are TRBV5-1 and TRBJ2-3; TRBD2 aligns across 9 bases. This CDR3 comprises 15 residues. The germline V gene has CDR1 SGHRS and CDR2 YFSETQ. The CDR3 DNA sequence: TGTGCCAGCAGCATACAGCGGGAGGACACAGATACGCAGTATTTT. This gives the protein CASSIQREDTDTQYF.

This clone was seen only once. The chain uses TRBV24-1 and TRBJ2-1; possible D gene TRBD2, 7 bases. Trimming pared 1 base from V and 10 bases from J, leaving 19 bases between. This CDR3 contains 16 residues. CDR1 is KGHDR, CDR2 SFDVKD, per germline. CDR3 sequence reads: CATSDLKRDTLEEQFF. The CDR3 region has the DNA TGTGCCACCAGTGATTTAAAGCGGGACACATTAGAGGAGCAGTTCTTC.

The chain uses TRBV5-5 and TRBJ1-1; D unresolved. The CDR3 runs 13 residues. Germline V gene sequence: CDR1 SGHKS, CDR2 YYEKEE (reference sequence). V was clipped by 0 bases and J by 1 base, with 4 bases between them. The CDR3 DNA follows: TGTGCCAGCAGCTTGGTTCGGAACACTGAAGCTTTCTTT. Protein product: CASSLVRNTEAFF.

The V call is TRBV6-2 or TRBV6-3, the J call TRBJ2-5; the match to TRBD2 covers 15 bases. Germline loops: CDR1 MNHEY, CDR2 SVGEGT. The junction had 8 bases not matched to a gene; V was cut back by 2 bases and J by 4 bases. The CDR3 loop spans 18 amino acids. The CDR3 nucleotides read TGTGCCAGCAGTTACCCTGGACTAGCGGGGGGGAGGGGAGAGACCCAGTACTTC. Encoded protein: CASSYPGLAGGRGETQYF.